This T cell receptor (beta chain) was recovered during a study of T cells after somatic rescue of genetic block (TCRdb year 2020). About the study as a whole: What the study looked at was long-term robustness, specifically in a T-cell system that came about through somatic rescue of a genetic block in T-cell development.

The method behind the library was the immunoSEQ multiplex PCR assay. What TCRdb holds here is the immuneACCESS table cut down to in-frame rearrangements. Part of the clones is not present; checked against another copy, under half of the missing clones reflect an unresolved V gene, and the others are unexplained. The sample table shows about 67,000 clones, and about 90% are seen once. Less than 3.5% of the sample goes to the ten largest clones. CDR1 and CDR2 (MDHEN, SYDVKM) derive from the germline V gene. Trimming accounts for 8 bases at V and 7 bases at J, while the number of junction bases matched to no gene is 10. Including the terminal cysteine and phenylalanine, the CDR3 comprises 14 residues. Kept here is only the CDR3 DNA, which spans 42 bases and is read in frame from base 1. On this clone itself: The clone's antigen remains unknown. No base quality information exists; no much larger clone differs at one position.

The TCR originated in a man aged 40-50 years. Sequencing was done on a sample of peripheral blood mononuclear cells (PBMCs). The rearranged chain carries TRBV28 and TRBJ1-2; TRBD1 aligns with 10 central bases. For the CDR3, the sequence is CASGDRQGASGYTF. The DNA sequence is TGTGCCAGCGGAGACCGACAGGGGGCGTCTGGCTACACCTTC.